Listed here are 23 T cell receptor beta chains from one sample, sequenced in a study of T cell responses to AZD1222 COVID-19 vaccine. TCRdb's copy holds only in-frame clones and misses some; the assay was immunoSEQ multiplex PCR. The table lists over 90,000 clones, 85% to 90% of them singletons. This specimen consisted of peripheral blood, obtained 28 days after the second AZD1222 dose. Receptors originate from an adult who received the AZD1222 COVID-19 vaccine.

The J gene is TRBJ2-3, the V gene TRBV14, with a possible D match to TRBD2 (5 bases). This CDR3 spans 15 amino acids. Germline lookup yields CDR1 SGHDN and CDR2 FVKESK. Trimming took off 0 bases at V and 8 bases at J, with 15 bases between the two ends. CDR3 bases: TGTGCCAGCAGCCAAGAGACCGTCCTTGCGGGTACGCAGTATTTT. Translation: CASSQETVLAGTQYF. Full variable domain (outside the CDR3, taken from reference TRBV14 and TRBJ2-3): EAGVTQFPSHSVIEKGQTVTLRCDPISGHDNLYWYRRVMGKEIKFLLHFVKESKQDESGMPNNRFLAERTGGTYSTLKVQPAELEDSGVYFCASSQETVLAGTQYFGPGTRLTVL.

The V and J genes are TRBV11-3 and TRBJ2-3, with unresolved D. CDR1 and CDR2 (germline): SGHNT, YENEEA. Trimming stripped 5 bases from V and 9 bases from J, with 12 bases between. The CDR3 is 12 amino acids. CDR3 residues: CASSPGEATQYF. The CDR3 DNA reads as TGTGCCAGCAGCCCCGGTGAAGCCACGCAGTATTTT.

The chain's CDR3 is CASSSGLAGLNEQFF. CDR3 bases: TGCGCCAGCAGTTCGGGGCTAGCGGGACTCAATGAGCAGTTCTTC. The chain is built from TRBV4-1 and TRBJ2-1, with 9 bases that match TRBD2. The CDR3 runs to 15 residues. Germline CDR1 MGHRA, CDR2 YSYEKL. V was pared by 6 bases and J by 6 bases, with 9 bases of the junction left unmatched.

The CDR3 loop reads CASSFPGYNQPQHF. The CDR3 nucleotides are TGTGCCAGTAGTTTCCCGGGATACAATCAGCCCCAGCATTTT. The chain couples TRBV19 to TRBJ1-5; no clear D gene. The germline V and J ends were trimmed by 5 bases and 3 bases, with 11 bases remaining between them. Germline V gives CDR1 LNHDA, CDR2 SQIVND (reference sequence). The CDR3 contains 14 residues.

CDR3 nucleotides: TGTGCCAGCAGCGCGGGGACGGTCTATGGCTACACCTTC. The encoded protein is CASSAGTVYGYTF. The V and J genes are TRBV7-2 and TRBJ1-2; tentative D call: TRBD1 (5 bases). The CDR3 loop spans 13 amino acids. Germline CDR1 is SGHTA and CDR2 is FQGNSA. V gave up 5 bases and J gave up 4 bases, with 11 bases separating them. The full variable domain, with the rest looked up from reference TRBV7-2 and TRBJ1-2, is GAGVSQSPSNKVTEKGKDVELRCDPISGHTALYWYRQSLGQGLEFLIYFQGNSAPDKSGLPSDRFSAERTGGSVSTLTIQRTQQEDSAVYLCASSAGTVYGYTFGSGTRLTVV.

The rearrangement uses TRBV7-9 and TRBJ1-6; weak D call: TRBD1 (6 bases). The V and J ends lost 10 bases and 6 bases respectively, with 16 bases between them. The CDR3 consists of 14 residues. The germline CDR1 and CDR2 sequences are SEHNR and FQNEAQ (reference sequence). CDR3 nucleotides: TGTGCCAAGCCACTTCACAGGGTTAATTCACCCCTCCACTTT. This gives the protein CAKPLHRVNSPLHF.

This clone was seen just once. V is TRBV28 and J is TRBJ2-1, with TRBD2 matching 15 bases. Germline V CDR1 and CDR2: MDHEN, SYDVKM. The junction had 7 bases not matched to a gene; V was cut back by 6 bases and J by 10 bases. The CDR3 has 15 residues. Written as DNA, the CDR3 is TGTGCCAGCAGGGTGGGACTAGCGGGAGGCCACGAGCAGTTCTTC. Translating gives CASRVGLAGGHEQFF.

The chain recombines TRBV19 with TRBJ1-5, with D unresolved. The V end lost 3 bases, the J end lost 1 base, and 7 bases lay between the germline ends. The CDR3 has 14 amino acids. The germline CDR1 and CDR2 sequences are LNHDA and SQIVND (reference sequence). The CDR3 nucleotides are TGTGCCAGTAGTATTCGTGGGAGCAATCAGCCCCAGCATTTT. Translation: CASSIRGSNQPQHF.

This sequence joins TRBV27 and TRBJ2-7; D could derive from TRBD1 or TRBD2 (5 bases each). The CDR3 has 13 residues. The V and J ends lost 8 bases and 2 bases respectively, with 13 bases between them. CDR1 is MNHEY, CDR2 SMNVEV, per germline (reference sequence). CDR3: CASGDRAAYEQYF. In DNA form, the CDR3 reads TGTGCCAGCGGGGACCGGGCCGCCTACGAGCAGTACTTC.

The CDR3 nucleotides read TGTGCCGGCCGGGACAATGAGCAGTTCTTC. Translation gives CAGRDNEQFF. The V gene is TRBV30, the J gene TRBJ2-1; D gene uncertain. The CDR3 consists of 10 residues. CDR1 is GTSNPN, CDR2 SVGIG, per germline (reference sequence). The V gene lost 8 bases and the J gene lost 5 bases, with 7 bases spanning the gap.

V gene TRBV30 combines with J gene TRBJ1-6; 8 bases line up with TRBD1. Germline values: CDR1 GTSNPN, CDR2 SVGIG (reference sequence). CDR3 length: 16 amino acids. J gave up 13 bases and V 3 bases, and 17 bases lay outside the gene matches. In DNA form, the CDR3 reads TGTGCCTGGAGCAAGACTTCCCCGAGACAGGGGATTCCCCTCCACTTT. This sequence encodes CAWSKTSPRQGIPLHF.

This chain uses TRBV6-5 with TRBJ1-2; D is ambiguous. With 9 bases removed from V and 0 bases from J, the gap between germline ends came to 11 bases. CDR3 length equals 13 residues. Germline loops: CDR1 MNHEY, CDR2 SVGAGI. The CDR3 is CASKPIANYGYTF. DNA for the CDR3: TGTGCCAGTAAGCCCATAGCTAACTATGGCTACACCTTC.

The chain employs TRBV6-6 and TRBJ2-5, with TRBD1 identical over 9 bases. This CDR3 contains 16 residues. V was pared by 5 bases and J by 5 bases, with 12 bases of the junction left unmatched. Germline-derived CDR1 and CDR2 are MNHNY and SVGAGI (reference sequence). This CDR3 reads CASSRGVTGGRETQYF. The CDR3 DNA is TGTGCCAGCAGTCGAGGTGTTACAGGGGGCAGGGAGACCCAGTACTTC.

This chain joins TRBV20-1 and TRBJ2-6; no clear D gene. This CDR3 comprises 11 residues. V lost 0 bases, J lost 8 bases, and 2 bases lay in between. Per germline, CDR1 DFQATT and CDR2 SNEGSKA (reference sequence). DNA for the CDR3: TGCAGTGCTAGAGAGTCCAACGTCCTGACTTTC. This translates into CSARESNVLTF.

The J gene is TRBJ1-4, the V gene TRBV7-9; D is unresolved. Germline assignment: CDR1 SEHNR and CDR2 FQNEAQ (reference sequence). V was shortened by 1 base and J by 6 bases, with 9 bases between the two germline ends. This CDR3 has 14 amino acids. CDR3 coding DNA: TGTGCCAGCAGCTTAGGGGTGGTGGATGAAAAACTGTTTTTT. It translates to CASSLGVVDEKLFF.

The V gene is TRBV4-2, the J gene TRBJ1-1; TRBD1 agrees at 10 bases. With 1 base clipped from V and 6 bases from J, the junction kept 2 bases outside the gene matches. The CDR3 runs to 14 residues. CDR1 is LGHNA and CDR2 is YNFKEQ in the germline V gene. CDR3 DNA: TGTGCCAGCAGCCAAGGACAGGGGGCGTCTGAAGCTTTCTTT. Its translation is CASSQGQGASEAFF.

This clone has a single count. The rearrangement joins TRBV5-4 to TRBJ1-5; TRBD1 agrees at 9 bases. The junction had 2 bases not matched to a gene; V was cut back by 0 bases and J by 4 bases. The CDR3 extends over 15 amino acids. Germline values: CDR1 SGHNT, CDR2 YYREEE (reference sequence). The CDR3: CASSLGGTGNQPQHF. CDR3 sequence (DNA): TGTGCCAGCAGCTTGGGAGGGACAGGGAATCAGCCCCAGCATTTT.

V gene TRBV13 combines with J gene TRBJ2-7; TRBD2 is a possible D gene (6 bases). The germline V gene has CDR1 PRHDT and CDR2 FYEKMQ (reference sequence). The ends were cut back, 1 base at V and 7 bases at J, with 14 bases in the middle. The CDR3 consists of 14 residues. The CDR3, as DNA: TGTGCCAGCAGCTTAGTAACGGGAGAATGGGAGCAGTACTTC. Translating gives CASSLVTGEWEQYF.

J is TRBJ2-3 and V is TRBV19, with TRBD2 matching 14 bases. Germline CDR1 reads LNHDA; CDR2 reads SQIVND (reference sequence). Trimming removed 5 bases from V and 2 bases from J; junction bases left unmatched: 9. CDR3 length equals 18 residues. The CDR3 spells CASSLHGTSGGDTDTQYF. CDR3 in DNA: TGTGCCAGTAGTCTACACGGGACTAGCGGGGGAGACACAGATACGCAGTATTTT.

In its sample, this clone was seen once. V and J are TRBV27 and TRBJ1-6; the match to TRBD1 covers 7 bases. After removal of 4 bases from V and 5 bases from J, the junction contained 2 bases not matched to a gene. The CDR3 length is 14 residues. Germline assignment: CDR1 MNHEY and CDR2 SMNVEV (reference sequence). The CDR3 protein is CASSYGTDNSPLHF. DNA for the CDR3: TGTGCCAGCAGTTACGGGACAGATAATTCACCCCTCCACTTT.

The gene calls are TRBV10-2 and TRBJ1-3; D remains unclear. CDR3 size: 16 residues. Germline V gene data show CDR1 as WSHSY and CDR2 as SAAADI. Trimming took off 6 bases at V and 4 bases at J, with 19 bases between the two ends. The CDR3 is CASSRSGSQIGNTIYF. CDR3 nucleotide sequence: TGCGCCAGCAGCCGAAGTGGCTCTCAAATCGGAAACACCATATATTTT.

Regarding this clone: An end of the junction differs from the germline gene, which may be a read error. The chain has TRBV11-3 and TRBJ1-3, with D maybe TRBD1 (5 bases). Germline V gene sequence: CDR1 SGHNT, CDR2 YENEEA. The CDR3 has 15 residues. CDR3 residues: CASSAGRLLWKHHIF. DNA of the CDR3: TGTGCCAGCAGCGCGGGACGATTACTCTGGAAACACCATATATTT. Based on the CDR3 plus reference TRBV11-3 and TRBJ1-3, the full variable domain is EAGVVQSPRYKIIEKKQPVAFWCNPISGHNTLYWYLQNLGQGPELLIRYENEEAVDDSQLPKDRFSAERLKGVDSTLKIQPAELGDSAVYLCASSAGRLLWKHHIFGEGSWLTVV.

The chain couples TRBV18 to TRBJ1-3; D unresolved. CDR1 is KGHSH, CDR2 LQKENI, per germline. The length of the CDR3 is 14 residues. With 3 bases removed from V and 0 bases from J, the gap between germline ends came to 6 bases. CDR3 DNA sequence: TGTGCCAGCTCACCCCTGGTCTCTGGAAACACCATATATTTT. Translation: CASSPLVSGNTIYF. Based on the CDR3 plus reference TRBV18 and TRBJ1-3, the full variable domain is NAGVMQNPRHLVRRRGQEARLRCSPMKGHSHVYWYRQLPEEGLKFMVYLQKENIIDESGMPKERFSAEFPKEGPSILRIQQVVRGDSAAYFCASSPLVSGNTIYFGEGSWLTVV.